The 6 T cell receptor beta chains listed next were all sequenced from one sample in a study of shared clonotypes between healthy human individuals. Here immunoSEQ multiplex PCR was the method, and the copy in TCRdb shows in-frame clones only, minus some. The sample comprises roughly 2,500,000 clones, roughly 93% of which are singletons, and about 0.38% rests with the top ten. The sample comprised naive CD4+ T cells from PBMCs. Indicated subset: CD45RA+ positively selected. The origin of the receptors is a man aged 18-30 years in good health. Some clones in this sample may be carry-over from other donors' samples.

The chain couples TRBV28 to TRBJ2-1, with 10 bases identical to TRBD2. Germline loops: CDR1 MDHEN, CDR2 SYDVKM. The V gene end was trimmed by 7 bases and the J gene end by 8 bases; junction bases not matched to a gene: 14. The CDR3 is 16 amino acids. CDR3 DNA sequence: TGTGCCAGCACTAACTCGGGTCTAGCGGGAGACGATGAGCAGTTCTTC. Amino acids: CASTNSGLAGDDEQFF.

This rearrangement joins TRBV25-1 to TRBJ2-7; D call uncertain. This CDR3 region has 15 residues. V was clipped by 3 bases and J by 0 bases, with 12 bases between them. CDR1 and CDR2 (germline): MGHDK, SYGVNS. For the CDR3, the DNA is TGTGCCAGCAGTGATTCGAGGACGGTCTCCTACGAGCAGTACTTC. Protein sequence: CASSDSRTVSYEQYF.

The chain carries TRBV7-2 and TRBJ2-1; the D is unclear. Trimming stripped 5 bases from V and 9 bases from J, with 11 bases between. The CDR3 contains 12 residues. From germline, CDR1 is SGHTA and CDR2 FQGNSA. DNA for the CDR3: TGTGCCAGCAGCCTAGTATTACGTGAGCAGTTCTTC. This sequence encodes CASSLVLREQFF.

Notes on this clone: A far larger clone differs by one base, so this is likely a read error. Different DNA sequences within this sample yield the same CDR3. This sequence joins TRBV7-2 and TRBJ1-1, with no clear D. Germline CDR1 reads SGHTA; CDR2 reads FQGNSA. This CDR3 is built from 13 residues. Trimming took off 0 bases at V and 2 bases at J, with 4 bases between the two ends. The chain's CDR3 is CASSLARNTEAFF. The CDR3 DNA is TGTGCCAGCAGCTTAGCCAGAAACACTGAAGCTTTCTTT.

Notes on this clone: Other nucleotide sequences from this sample produce the same CDR3. The chain uses TRBV30 and TRBJ2-5; D unresolved. V lost 1 base to trimming and J lost 2 bases, with 8 bases between them. This CDR3 has 13 amino acids. Germline V gives CDR1 GTSNPN, CDR2 SVGIG (reference sequence). The CDR3 here is CAWSEDYQETQYF. In DNA, the CDR3 is TGTGCCTGGAGTGAGGATTATCAAGAGACCCAGTACTTC. Full variable domain (rest looked up from reference TRBV30 and TRBJ2-5): SQTIHQWPATLVQPVGSPLSLECTVEGTSNPNLYWYRQAAGRGLQLLFYSVGIGQISSEVPQNLSASRPQDRQFILSSKKLLLSDSGFYLCAWSEDYQETQYFGPGTRLLVL.

To note about this clone: The sample contains more than one DNA sequence encoding this CDR3. The CDR3 loop reads CASSPSGSSYNEQFF. CDR3 DNA sequence: TGCGCCAGCAGCCCCAGCGGGAGCTCCTACAATGAGCAGTTCTTC. This chain uses TRBV5-1 with TRBJ2-1, with 8 positions matching TRBD2. J was trimmed by 0 bases and V by 4 bases; bases with no gene match: 3. Germline V CDR1 and CDR2: SGHRS, YFSETQ. The CDR3 spans 15 residues.